A single sample gave rise to the 6 T cell receptor beta chains below, sequenced in a study of vaccination and CD4 T cells after COVID-19. The assay that was used to sequence DNA from cultured CD4+ T cells was the Oncomine TCR Beta short-read assay. TCRdb called the PCR reads again in MiXCR, with one record for every CDR3 protein. The profile shows around 15,000 distinct CDR3 sequences, roughly 50% of them singletons. No antigen has been assigned to these receptors. Time point of the sample: late sampling 161 to 241 days after vaccination in a few convalescent patients. The treatment: roughly 11-day PBMC culture with coronavirus spike peptide pools or control peptides (ViraFEST assay). The input for sequencing was CD4+ T cells from blood, cultured in vitro, taken about 7 months after SARS-CoV-2 vaccination. The receptor source for this set is a human donor who had recovered from COVID-19.

This clonotype was picked up a small number of times. This chain joins TRBV7-9 and TRBJ2-7; D unresolved. The germline V gene has CDR1 SEHNR and CDR2 FQNEAQ (reference sequence). The V end was cut by 3 bases, the J end by 4 bases, with 4 bases between. This CDR3 region has 11 residues. CDR3 coding DNA: TGTGCCAGCAGCTTCTATTACGAGCAGTACTTC. Translating it yields CASSFYYEQYF.

The gene calls are TRBV25-1 and TRBJ2-7; 7 nucleotides agree with TRBD1. Trimming at V came to 9 bases and at J to 5 bases, leaving 7 bases not matched to a gene. This CDR3 contains 12 residues. Germline V lookup: CDR1 MGHDK, CDR2 SYGVNS. In DNA form, the CDR3 reads TGTGCCAGGGGCAGGGGGATTCACGAGCAGTACTTC. Translating gives CARGRGIHEQYF.

This clonotype was picked up a small number of times. The rearrangement joins TRBV20-1 to TRBJ2-5; TRBD2 might be the D (6 bases). Trimming removed 2 bases at V and 0 bases at J, with 16 bases between. The CDR3 is made up of 16 amino acids. Germline CDR1 is DFQATT and CDR2 is SNEGSKA (reference sequence). The CDR3 reads CSARSRWPSDQETQYF. CDR3 nucleotide sequence: TGCAGTGCTAGATCGCGGTGGCCTAGCGACCAAGAGACCCAGTACTTC.

The chain carries TRBV27 and TRBJ2-1, with D tentatively TRBD2 (6 bases). Per germline, CDR1 MNHEY and CDR2 SMNVEV (reference sequence). V dropped 6 bases and J dropped 1 base, with 13 bases sitting between them. The CDR3 sequence is 15 residues long. The CDR3 sequence: CASSPRRDSYNEQFF. The CDR3 nucleotides read TGTGCCAGCAGCCCTAGGAGGGATTCCTACAATGAGCAGTTCTTC.

Within the sample, this clonotype is medium-sized. The genes are TRBV27 and TRBJ1-5; D not resolved. V was trimmed by 6 bases and J by 6 bases, leaving 24 bases between them. The germline CDR1 and CDR2 sequences are MNHEY and SMNVEV (reference sequence). This CDR3 is built from 17 residues. The CDR3 nucleotides read TGTGCCAGCAGCTCACACAAAAACTTGAGGTTCGGTCAGCCCCAGCATTTT. It yields the protein CASSSHKNLRFGQPQHF.

This chain connects TRBV28 to TRBJ2-3, with 9 bases identical to TRBD1. The CDR3 covers 15 residues. V dropped 10 bases and J dropped 1; count of bases not matched to a gene: 9. The germline V gene has CDR1 MDHEN and CDR2 SYDVKM. The CDR3 DNA reads TGTGCCACCTCGGGACAGGGTAGAGGCACAGATACGCAGTATTTT. Amino acid sequence: CATSGQGRGTDTQYF.